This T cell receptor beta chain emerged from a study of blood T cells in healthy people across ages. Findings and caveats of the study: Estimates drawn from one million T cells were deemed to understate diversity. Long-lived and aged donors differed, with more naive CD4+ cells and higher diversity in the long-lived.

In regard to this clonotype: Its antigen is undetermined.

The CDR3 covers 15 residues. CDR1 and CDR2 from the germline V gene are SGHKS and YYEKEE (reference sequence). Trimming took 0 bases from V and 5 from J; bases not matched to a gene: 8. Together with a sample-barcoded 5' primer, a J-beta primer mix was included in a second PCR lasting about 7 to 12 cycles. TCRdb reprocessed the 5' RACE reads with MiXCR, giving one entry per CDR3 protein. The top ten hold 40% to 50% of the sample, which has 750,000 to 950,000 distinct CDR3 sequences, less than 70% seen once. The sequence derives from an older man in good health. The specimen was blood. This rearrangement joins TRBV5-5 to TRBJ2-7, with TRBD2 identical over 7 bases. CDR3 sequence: CASSLGAGERNEQYF. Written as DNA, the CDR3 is TGTGCCAGCAGCTTGGGGGCGGGAGAAAGGAACGAGCAGTACTTC.